Sequencing of this T cell receptor (beta chain) was carried out in a study of shared clonotypes between healthy human individuals. Points from the study as a whole: Naive subsets, compared against memory subsets, generally had larger estimated richness values. At large depth, rarefaction still showed sorted-subset sequencing to be incomplete. Deeper or shallower sequencing was expected to change how clonotypes are shared among donors.

As defined, naive CD8 cells were CD45RO-negative and positively selected for CCR7, with terminally differentiated effector memory CD45RA+ cells excluded. Donors, without exception, were Caucasian adults residing in Nashville, Tennessee. V lost 6 bases to trimming and J lost 4 bases, with 12 bases between them. Germline V gene lookup returns CDR1 MNHEY and CDR2 SVGAGI. The CDR3 loop spans 13 amino acids. With regard to this clone: As yet, its antigen is unknown.

Here immunoSEQ multiplex PCR was the method, and the copy in TCRdb shows in-frame clones only, minus some. The table has millions of clones, approximately 95% seen once. This clonotype was sampled from a man aged 18 to 30 in good health. Sequencing input: naive CD8+ T cells sorted from blood. The chain recombines TRBV6-5 with TRBJ1-2; D may be TRBD1 (6 bases). CDR3 coding DNA: TGTGCCAGCAGCTCCGGACAGACCTATGGCTACACCTTC. It encodes CASSSGQTYGYTF.